This record looks at one T cell receptor beta chain sequence and its context. The data were obtained in a study of cytomegalovirus exposure and HLA in healthy donors. About the research overall: Across about 400 genotyped donors, over 70% landed in the Caucasian-associated ancestry cluster.

Both 60 Vbeta primers and 13 Jbeta primers went into the PCR. Produced via immunoSEQ multiplex PCR; TCRdb's table is partial and in-frame only. The sample totals around 200,000 clones. Sequenced: PBMCs. This receptor was taken from a girl under 10 years old in good health and CMV-seropositive.

The CDR3 is CASSYRTGELFF. DNA for the CDR3: TGTGCCAGCAGTTATAGAACCGGGGAGCTGTTTTTT. The chain employs TRBV7-2 and TRBJ2-2; D ambiguous. The V gene lost 6 bases and the J gene lost 5 bases, with 7 bases spanning the gap. Germline V gives CDR1 SGHTA, CDR2 FQGNSA. The CDR3 has 12 residues.